The 32 T cell receptor beta chains presented below share a single source sample, sequenced in a study of shared clonotypes between healthy human individuals. Method: immunoSEQ multiplex PCR; TCRdb's copy keeps in-frame clones and lacks some. The data contain around 650,000 clones, 95% to 97% of them singletons. Naive CD8 isolation took CD45RO-negative cells positively selected for CCR7 and excluded terminally differentiated effector memory CD45RA+ cells. Sequenced material: naive CD8+ T cells sorted from blood. These receptors originate from a woman aged 30 to 39 in good health.

The chain employs TRBV27 and TRBJ2-5, with D perhaps TRBD2 (6 bases). The V end lost 8 bases, the J end lost 6 bases, and 22 bases lay between the germline ends. The CDR3 totals 15 residues. Germline assignment: CDR1 MNHEY and CDR2 SMNVEV (reference sequence). The CDR3 here is CASQVGGNVGQTQYF. In DNA, the CDR3 is TGTGCCAGCCAAGTGGGCGGGAATGTCGGACAGACCCAGTACTTC.

V gene TRBV9 combines with J gene TRBJ2-7, with TRBD1 matching 11 bases. The V gene's germline CDR1 is SGDLS and CDR2 YYNGEE. Trimming at V came to 2 bases and at J to 2 bases, leaving 6 bases not matched to a gene. The CDR3 spans 16 residues. As DNA, the CDR3 is TGTGCCAGCAGCGTGGGCCTGGACAGGGGGCCCTACGAGCAGTACTTC. Its translation is CASSVGLDRGPYEQYF.

As regards this clone: The sample carries other DNA sequences with the same CDR3. The genes are TRBV27 and TRBJ1-5, with D possibly being TRBD1 (5 bases). Germline values: CDR1 MNHEY, CDR2 SMNVEV (reference sequence). The length of the CDR3 is 14 residues. Trimming left V 6 bases short and J 1 base short, with 10 bases between. CDR3 loop: CASSLRQSNQPQHF. CDR3 nucleotide sequence: TGTGCCAGCAGCCTTCGACAGAGCAATCAGCCCCAGCATTTT.

The rearrangement joins TRBV28 to TRBJ2-1, with D uncertain. Trimming removed 6 bases at V and 0 bases at J, with 18 bases between. CDR1 and CDR2 (germline): MDHEN, SYDVKM. The CDR3 is 17 amino acids. The CDR3 loop reads CASSTNRPASSYNEQFF. The DNA of the CDR3 is TGTGCCAGCAGCACCAATAGGCCGGCGAGCTCCTACAATGAGCAGTTCTTC.

This clone was recorded once. V usage is TRBV5-1 and J usage is TRBJ2-1; 14 bases are a match to TRBD2. CDR3 size: 17 residues. CDR1 is SGHRS and CDR2 is YFSETQ in the germline V gene. Trimming took 3 bases from V and 0 from J; bases not matched to a gene: 2. CDR3 sequence (DNA): TGCGCCAGCAGCTCCGGGACTAGCGGGAGCTCCTACAATGAGCAGTTCTTC. Translating gives CASSSGTSGSSYNEQFF.

The chain carries TRBV9 and TRBJ1-5; tentative D call: TRBD1 (5 bases). This CDR3 contains 17 residues. Trimming left V 2 bases short and J 9 bases short, with 24 bases between. Per the germline V gene, CDR1 is SGDLS and CDR2 is YYNGEE. Written as DNA, the CDR3 is TGTGCCAGCAGCGTCAGTAGCGGGAAGACACTCCAGGGGCCCCAGCATTTT. This gives the protein CASSVSSGKTLQGPQHF.

The rearrangement links TRBV27 to TRBJ2-3; D gene unclear. CDR1 and CDR2 (germline): MNHEY, SMNVEV (reference sequence). Trimming cost V 1 base and J 2 bases, with 4 bases left between them. The CDR3 contains 13 residues. The CDR3 here is CASSLLDTDTQYF. Here the CDR3 DNA reads TGTGCCAGCAGTTTATTAGACACAGATACGCAGTATTTT.

Only one count was recorded for this clone. The rearrangement uses TRBV25-1 and TRBJ2-5; 7 nucleotides match TRBD1. Germline lookup yields CDR1 MGHDK and CDR2 SYGVNS. The CDR3 loop spans 14 amino acids. The trim removed 10 bases at V and 5 bases at J, leaving 13 bases unmatched. The CDR3 is CATESNRGGETQYF. The CDR3 DNA is TGTGCCACCGAATCAAACAGGGGTGGCGAGACCCAGTACTTC.

The J gene is TRBJ1-3, the V gene TRBV6-1; D not certain. With 8 bases removed from V and 3 bases from J, the gap between germline ends came to 14 bases. The CDR3 loop spans 14 amino acids. Germline V gene lookup returns CDR1 MNHNS and CDR2 SASEGT. CDR3 nucleotides: TGTGCCAGCCCATATCTCGGTTTTGGAAACACCATATATTTT. Protein: CASPYLGFGNTIYF.

The genes are TRBV28 and TRBJ1-4, with a tentative D call TRBD1 (6 bases). The CDR3 spans 16 residues. V shed 3 bases and J shed 2 bases, with 13 bases lying between them. Germline V lookup: CDR1 MDHEN, CDR2 SYDVKM. CDR3 DNA sequence: TGTGCCAGCAGTTTCCCAGGGGTTGTGACTAATGAAAAACTGTTTTTT. This translates into CASSFPGVVTNEKLFF.

This chain connects TRBV9 to TRBJ2-1; TRBD2 matches at 10 bases. The CDR3 is 17 residues long. CDR1 and CDR2 (germline): SGDLS, YYNGEE. The ends lost 0 bases at V and 4 bases at J; junction bases unmatched: 7. The CDR3 protein is CASSVGSRTSGYNEQFF. The CDR3 DNA reads TGTGCCAGCAGCGTAGGGTCCCGGACTAGCGGATACAATGAGCAGTTCTTC.

The CDR3 reads CASTPGQSVSYGYTF. CDR3 DNA sequence: TGTGCCAGTACCCCGGGACAGTCCGTTTCCTATGGCTACACCTTC. The chain couples TRBV19 to TRBJ1-2, with 7 nucleotides matching TRBD1. With 7 bases clipped from V and 4 bases from J, the junction kept 12 bases outside the gene matches. Looked up from germline, CDR1 is LNHDA and CDR2 is SQIVND (reference sequence). This CDR3 has 15 amino acids.

The chain couples TRBV7-6 to TRBJ1-5; the match to TRBD1 covers 8 bases. CDR3 size: 19 residues. The germline gives CDR1 SGHVS, CDR2 FNYEAQ. Losses at the gene ends were 0 bases for V and 9 bases for J; bases not matched to a gene: 19. The CDR3 protein is CASSLARYRGSGPGWPQHF. The CDR3 bases are TGTGCCAGCAGCTTAGCTCGGTACAGGGGGAGCGGCCCAGGCTGGCCCCAGCATTTT.

V and J are TRBV10-2 and TRBJ1-4, with D possibly matching TRBD1 (5 bases). Germline CDR1 is WSHSY and CDR2 is SAAADI. V lost 8 bases and J lost 6, with 22 bases in between. The CDR3 runs to 16 residues. The CDR3 sequence is CASFDPPGGGDEKLFF. The CDR3 DNA sequence: TGCGCCAGCTTCGACCCCCCGGGAGGAGGGGATGAAAAACTGTTTTTT.

The V and J genes are TRBV6-1 and TRBJ2-7; 9 bases match TRBD1. Germline V gene sequence: CDR1 MNHNS, CDR2 SASEGT. V dropped 5 bases and J dropped 6; count of bases not matched to a gene: 8. The CDR3 covers 14 residues. In DNA, the CDR3 is TGTGCCAGCAGTCTCCGGGACAGGGTGGGCGAGCAGTACTTC. Residues: CASSLRDRVGEQYF.

The rearrangement links TRBV29-1 to TRBJ1-1; the D is unclear. Germline V CDR1 and CDR2: SQVTM, ANQGSEA. This CDR3 region has 11 residues. V was shortened by 3 bases and J by 4 bases, with 6 bases between the two germline ends. The CDR3 region has the DNA TGCAGCGTTGAGAGAGTCACTGAAGCTTTCTTT. Its protein product is CSVERVTEAFF. Drawing the rest from reference TRBV29-1 and TRBJ1-1, the complete variable domain is SAVISQKPSRDICQRGTSLTIQCQVDSQVTMMFWYRQQPGQSLTLIATANQGSEATYESGFVIDKFPISRPNLTFSTLTVSNMSPEDSSIYLCSVERVTEAFFGQGTRLTVV.

This chain uses TRBV28 with TRBJ1-3; maybe TRBD1 (5 bases). Germline lookup yields CDR1 MDHEN and CDR2 SYDVKM. The length of the CDR3 is 16 residues. Trimming removed 5 bases from V and 2 bases from J, with 16 bases in between. In DNA form, the CDR3 reads TGTGCCAGCAGTCTCGGGGGGGAGGCAGCTGGAAACACCATATATTTT. The encoded protein is CASSLGGEAAGNTIYF.

This chain joins TRBV6-1 and TRBJ1-5; 8 bases map to TRBD1. CDR1 and CDR2 from the germline V gene are MNHNS and SASEGT. The V and J ends lost 3 bases and 7 bases, in that order; junction bases with no gene match: 8. This CDR3 has 15 amino acids. In DNA form, the CDR3 reads TGTGCCAGCAGTGACTCGCAGGGGGCGCGCCAGCCCCAGCATTTT. Its protein product is CASSDSQGARQPQHF.

CDR3 loop: CASMAGEGDEQFF. The CDR3 DNA sequence: TGTGCCAGCATGGCAGGGGAAGGGGATGAGCAGTTCTTC. The rearrangement uses TRBV2 and TRBJ2-1; tentatively, D is TRBD1 (6 bases). Trimming pared 7 bases from V and 8 bases from J, leaving 15 bases between. This CDR3 has 13 amino acids. The germline V gene has CDR1 SNHLY and CDR2 FYNNEI.

The rearrangement links TRBV19 to TRBJ2-5; D is undetermined. The J call could be wrong; TRBJ2-7 is a better fit for the DNA end. The CDR3 has 13 amino acids. Germline V CDR1 and CDR2: LNHDA, SQIVND (reference sequence). CDR3 residues: CASSIEDSYEQYF. The DNA of the CDR3 is TGTGCCAGTAGTATAGAGGACTCCTACGAGCAGTACTTC.

Notes on this clone: Distinct nucleotide sequences in the sample also encode this CDR3. The gene calls are TRBV27 and TRBJ1-5; D perhaps matches TRBD1 (6 bases). Germline assignment: CDR1 MNHEY and CDR2 SMNVEV (reference sequence). V dropped 0 bases and J dropped 2 bases, with 11 bases sitting between them. The length of the CDR3 is 16 residues. CDR3 DNA sequence: TGTGCCAGCAGTTTATCAGGGGGTGAGGGCAATCAGCCCCAGCATTTT. It specifies CASSLSGGEGNQPQHF.

The chain employs TRBV28 and TRBJ2-7; TRBD2 might be the D (6 bases). There are 12 residues in the CDR3. V shed 3 bases and J shed 6 bases, with 9 bases lying between them. The germline CDR1 and CDR2 sequences are MDHEN and SYDVKM. The CDR3 sequence is CASSLRGFEQYF. The CDR3 coding sequence is TGTGCCAGCAGTTTGCGGGGATTCGAGCAGTACTTC.

The rearrangement links TRBV18 to TRBJ1-2, with unresolved D. The V end lost 2 bases, the J end lost 1 base, and 8 bases lay between the germline ends. This CDR3 is built from 14 residues. The V gene's germline CDR1 is KGHSH and CDR2 LQKENI. In DNA, the CDR3 is TGTGCCAGCTCACCAAAGCGAGATAACTATGGCTACACCTTC. It translates to CASSPKRDNYGYTF.

The chain recombines TRBV6-1 with TRBJ2-7; the D call may be TRBD1 or TRBD2 (5 bases each). The germline V and J ends were trimmed by 4 bases and 5 bases, with 21 bases remaining between them. The CDR3 consists of 16 residues. Germline assignment: CDR1 MNHNS and CDR2 SASEGT. CDR3 protein: CASSGGTRPPWDEQYF. As DNA, the CDR3 is TGTGCCAGCAGTGGGGGGACGCGCCCCCCCTGGGACGAGCAGTACTTC.

V is TRBV19 and J is TRBJ2-5; D is undetermined. The DNA end is a closer match to TRBJ2-7, so the J assignment may be wrong. The CDR3 spans 14 residues. In germline, CDR1 is LNHDA, CDR2 SQIVND (reference sequence). The CDR3 protein is CASSFGPSSYEQYF. The CDR3 coding sequence is TGTGCCAGTAGTTTTGGACCTAGCTCCTACGAGCAGTACTTC.

The V gene is TRBV28, the J gene TRBJ1-1; D unclear. The germline gives CDR1 MDHEN, CDR2 SYDVKM. The germline V and J ends were trimmed by 5 bases and 8 bases, with 6 bases remaining between them. The CDR3 totals 10 residues. CDR3 nucleotide sequence: TGTGCCAGCAGTGCATCAGAAGCTTTCTTT. Residues: CASSASEAFF.

This sequence joins TRBV28 and TRBJ1-1; 7 nucleotides agree with TRBD1. Germline lookup yields CDR1 MDHEN and CDR2 SYDVKM. Unmatched junction bases numbered 5, after V lost 6 bases and J lost 1 base. The CDR3 covers 14 residues. The CDR3 sequence is CASRRTGANTEAFF. The CDR3 DNA reads as TGTGCCAGCAGACGTACAGGGGCGAACACTGAAGCTTTCTTT.

V is TRBV25-1 and J is TRBJ2-1; 9 bases align to TRBD2. The germline gives CDR1 MGHDK, CDR2 SYGVNS. The CDR3 has 18 amino acids. Germline trimming cut 3 bases from V and 7 bases from J; bases unmatched to any gene: 16. CDR3 residues: CASSDVESGGRAENEQFF. The CDR3 DNA follows: TGTGCCAGCAGTGACGTTGAATCGGGCGGGAGGGCCGAAAATGAGCAGTTCTTC.

The rearrangement uses TRBV27 and TRBJ2-5; D is uncertain. V was trimmed by 7 bases and J by 4 bases, leaving 4 bases between them. The CDR3 loop spans 10 amino acids. CDR1 and CDR2 from the germline V gene are MNHEY and SMNVEV (reference sequence). CDR3 region: CASIVETQYF. The CDR3 nucleotides are TGTGCCAGCATTGTAGAGACCCAGTACTTC.

The chain employs TRBV10-1 and TRBJ2-1, with 9 bases identical to TRBD1. Germline V gene data show CDR1 as WNHNN and CDR2 as SYGVQD (reference sequence). The length of the CDR3 is 16 residues. Losses at the gene ends were 5 bases for V and 1 base for J; bases not matched to a gene: 6. CDR3 amino acids: CASSRTGTGSYNEQFF. The CDR3 DNA sequence: TGCGCCAGCAGTCGAACCGGGACAGGGTCCTACAATGAGCAGTTCTTC.

This clone was seen once. The CDR3 is CASSLYVRRSTDTQYF. CDR3 sequence (DNA): TGTGCCAGCAGCTTGTATGTACGGCGTAGCACAGATACGCAGTATTTT. This sequence joins TRBV5-5 and TRBJ2-3, with D hard to call. V shed 1 base and J shed 0 bases, with 12 bases lying between them. This CDR3 contains 16 residues. CDR1 is SGHKS, CDR2 YYEKEE, per germline (reference sequence).

The chain couples TRBV27 to TRBJ2-3, with TRBD2 matching over 7 bases. Germline CDR1 and CDR2: MNHEY and SMNVEV (reference sequence). The CDR3 contains 14 residues. V lost 6 bases and J lost 3; bases outside the gene matches: 6. Written as DNA, the CDR3 is TGTGCCAGCAGAGGCGGGAGTTTGACAGATACGCAGTATTTT. Its translation: CASRGGSLTDTQYF.